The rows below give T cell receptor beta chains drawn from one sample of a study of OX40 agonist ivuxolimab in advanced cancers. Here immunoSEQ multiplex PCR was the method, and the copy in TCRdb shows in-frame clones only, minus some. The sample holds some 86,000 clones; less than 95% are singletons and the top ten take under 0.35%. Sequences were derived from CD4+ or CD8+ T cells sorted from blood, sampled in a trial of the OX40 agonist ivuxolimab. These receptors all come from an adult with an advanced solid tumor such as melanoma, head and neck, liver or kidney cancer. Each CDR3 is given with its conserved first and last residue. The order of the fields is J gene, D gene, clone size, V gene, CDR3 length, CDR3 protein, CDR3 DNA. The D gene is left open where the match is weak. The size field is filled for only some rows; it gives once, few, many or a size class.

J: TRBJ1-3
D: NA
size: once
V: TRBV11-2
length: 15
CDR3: CASSLAPDAGNTIYF
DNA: TGTGCCAGCAGCTTAGCTCCGGACGCCGGGAACACCATATATTTT

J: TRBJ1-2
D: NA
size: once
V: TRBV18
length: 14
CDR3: CASSPEDSGYGYTF
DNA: TGTGCCAGCTCCCCCGAGGACAGCGGCTATGGCTACACCTTC

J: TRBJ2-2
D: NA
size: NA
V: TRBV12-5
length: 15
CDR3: CASGLGDHPAGELFF
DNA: TGTGCTAGTGGTTTGGGGGACCACCCGGCCGGGGAGCTGTTTTTT

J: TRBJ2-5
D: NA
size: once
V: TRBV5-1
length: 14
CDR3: CASSTTRELETQYF
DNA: TGCGCCAGCAGCACAACCCGGGAACTGGAGACCCAGTACTTC

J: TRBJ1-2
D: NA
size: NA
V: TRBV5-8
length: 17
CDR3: CASSQRTGTVGDYGYTF
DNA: TGTGCCAGCAGCCAAAGGACGGGGACTGTAGGAGACTATGGCTACACCTTC

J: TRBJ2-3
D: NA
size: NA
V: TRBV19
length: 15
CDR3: CASMDTPGVIDTQYF
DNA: TGTGCCAGTATGGACACTCCGGGGGTAATAGATACGCAGTATTTT

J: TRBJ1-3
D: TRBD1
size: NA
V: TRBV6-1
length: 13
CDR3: CASSDQGAYTIYF
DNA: TGTGCCAGCAGTGATCAGGGGGCTTACACCATATATTTT

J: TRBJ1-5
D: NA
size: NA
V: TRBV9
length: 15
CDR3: CASSVGVDSNQPQHF
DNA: TGTGCCAGCAGCGTGGGGGTCGATAGCAATCAGCCCCAGCATTTT

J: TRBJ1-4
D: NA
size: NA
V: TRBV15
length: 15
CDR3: CATSRDPGWNEKLFF
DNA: TGTGCCACCAGCAGAGATCCCGGGTGGAATGAAAAACTGTTTTTT

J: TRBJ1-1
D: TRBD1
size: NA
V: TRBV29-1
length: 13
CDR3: CSVWDRGNTEAFF
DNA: TGCAGCGTTTGGGACAGGGGGAACACTGAAGCTTTCTTT

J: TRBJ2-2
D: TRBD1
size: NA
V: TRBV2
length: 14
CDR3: CASSPTGGAGELFF
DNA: TGTGCCAGCAGTCCGACAGGGGGGGCCGGGGAGCTGTTTTTT

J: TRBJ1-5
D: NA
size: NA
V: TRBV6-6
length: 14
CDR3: CASSYPTEDQPQHF
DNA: TGTGCCAGCAGTTACCCGACAGAGGATCAGCCCCAGCATTTT

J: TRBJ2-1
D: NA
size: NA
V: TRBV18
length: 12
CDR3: CASSPLASEQFF
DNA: TGTGCCAGCTCACCCCTAGCTAGTGAGCAGTTCTTC

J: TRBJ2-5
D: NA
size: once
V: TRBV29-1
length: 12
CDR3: CSVGASVETQYF
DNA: TGCAGCGTTGGGGCCTCGGTGGAGACCCAGTACTTC

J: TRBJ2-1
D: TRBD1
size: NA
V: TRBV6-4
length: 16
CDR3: CASSERPTGGINEQFF
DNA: TGTGCCAGCAGTGAGCGCCCGACAGGGGGTATCAATGAGCAGTTCTTC

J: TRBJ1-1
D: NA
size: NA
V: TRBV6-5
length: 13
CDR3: CASSLGRDTEAFF
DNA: TGTGCCAGCAGTTTAGGCAGGGACACTGAAGCTTTCTTT

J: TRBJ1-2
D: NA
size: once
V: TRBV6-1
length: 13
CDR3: CASTPGSNYGYTF
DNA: TGTGCCAGCACGCCGGGTTCAAACTATGGCTACACCTTC

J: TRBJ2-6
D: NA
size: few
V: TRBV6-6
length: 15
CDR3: CASSYLVDGANVLTF
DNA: TGTGCCAGCAGTTACCTGGTCGACGGGGCCAACGTCCTGACTTTC

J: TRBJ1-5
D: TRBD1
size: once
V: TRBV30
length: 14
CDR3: CAWSEGQGDQPQHF
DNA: TGTGCCTGGAGCGAGGGACAGGGCGATCAGCCCCAGCATTTT

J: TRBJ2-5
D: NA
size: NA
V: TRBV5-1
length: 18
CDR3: CASSLLGPTGTGEETQYF
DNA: TGCGCCAGCAGCTTGCTTGGACCGACCGGGACGGGAGAAGAGACCCAGTACTTC

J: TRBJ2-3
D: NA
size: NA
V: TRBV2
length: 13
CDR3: CASSSGSTDTQYF
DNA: TGTGCCAGCAGTTCGGGGAGCACAGATACGCAGTATTTT

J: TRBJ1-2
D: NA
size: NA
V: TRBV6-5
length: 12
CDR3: CASSYGTGGYTF
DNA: TGTGCCAGCAGTTACGGGACGGGGGGCTACACCTTC

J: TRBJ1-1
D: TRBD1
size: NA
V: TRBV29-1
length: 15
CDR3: CSVLRDSRPNTEAFF
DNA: TGCAGCGTTCTCAGGGACAGTCGGCCGAACACTGAAGCTTTCTTT

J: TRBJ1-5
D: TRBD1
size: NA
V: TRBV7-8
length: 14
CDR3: CASSPDRVGQPQHF
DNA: TGTGCCAGCAGCCCGGACAGGGTAGGTCAGCCCCAGCATTTT

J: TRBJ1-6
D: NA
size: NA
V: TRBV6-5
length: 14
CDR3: CATNRESGNSPLHF
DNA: TGTGCCACTAACAGGGAGAGCGGTAATTCACCCCTCCACTTT

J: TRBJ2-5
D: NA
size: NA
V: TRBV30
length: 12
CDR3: CAWSVGGETQYF
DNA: TGTGCCTGGAGTGTAGGAGGGGAGACCCAGTACTTC

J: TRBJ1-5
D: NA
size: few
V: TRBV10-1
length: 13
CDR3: CASSESMGQPQHF
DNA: TGCGCCAGCAGTGAGTCTATGGGTCAGCCCCAGCATTTT

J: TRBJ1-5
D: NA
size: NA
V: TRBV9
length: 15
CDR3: CASSPTTGWNQPQHF
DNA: TGTGCCAGCAGCCCAACGACAGGATGGAATCAGCCCCAGCATTTT

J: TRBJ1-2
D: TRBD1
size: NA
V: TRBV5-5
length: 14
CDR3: CASSRPTGGGGYTF
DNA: TGTGCCAGCAGCCGCCCGACAGGGGGTGGCGGCTACACCTTC

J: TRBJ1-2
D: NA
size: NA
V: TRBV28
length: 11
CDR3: CASRRTNGYTF
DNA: TGTGCCAGCAGAAGGACGAATGGCTACACCTTC

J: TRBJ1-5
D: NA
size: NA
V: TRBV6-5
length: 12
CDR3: CASSHINQPQHF
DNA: TGTGCCAGCAGCCATATTAATCAGCCCCAGCATTTT

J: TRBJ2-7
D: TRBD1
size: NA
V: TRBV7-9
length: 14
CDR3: CASSKPTGVYEQYF
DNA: TGTGCCAGCAGCAAACCGACAGGGGTATACGAGCAGTACTTC

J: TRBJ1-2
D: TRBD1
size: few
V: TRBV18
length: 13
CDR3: CASSRGQGEGYTF
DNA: TGTGCCAGCTCACGCGGACAGGGGGAAGGCTACACCTTC

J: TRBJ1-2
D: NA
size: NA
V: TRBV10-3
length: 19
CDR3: CAISESSSKWAHPNYGYTF
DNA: TGTGCCATCAGTGAGTCTTCCTCGAAGTGGGCCCATCCTAACTATGGCTACACCTTC

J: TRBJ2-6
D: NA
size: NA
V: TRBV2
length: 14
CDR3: CASSERSGANVLTF
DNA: TGTGCCAGCAGTGAACGATCTGGGGCCAACGTCCTGACTTTC

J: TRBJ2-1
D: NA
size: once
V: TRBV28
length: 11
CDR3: CASSTRFRPFF
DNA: TGTGCCAGCAGTACTCGGTTTCGTCCGTTCTTC

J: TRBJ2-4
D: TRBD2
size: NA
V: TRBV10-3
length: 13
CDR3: CAIGGGGATNQYF
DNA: TGTGCCATCGGAGGCGGGGGGGCCACAAATCAGTACTTC

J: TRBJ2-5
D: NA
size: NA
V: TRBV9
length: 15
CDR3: CASSVGGTDQETQYF
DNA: TGTGCCAGCAGCGTAGGCGGAACCGACCAAGAGACCCAGTACTTC

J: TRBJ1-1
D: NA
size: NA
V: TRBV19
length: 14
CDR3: CASSIGQGGTEAFF
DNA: TGTGCCAGTAGTATCGGCCAGGGAGGTACTGAAGCTTTCTTT

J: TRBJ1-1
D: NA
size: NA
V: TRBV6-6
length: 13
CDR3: CASGYRMNTEAFF
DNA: TGTGCCAGCGGTTACAGAATGAACACTGAAGCTTTCTTT

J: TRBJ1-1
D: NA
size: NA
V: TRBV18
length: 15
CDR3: CASSPPGRANTEAFF
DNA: TGTGCCAGCTCACCACCGGGTCGGGCGAACACTGAAGCTTTCTTT

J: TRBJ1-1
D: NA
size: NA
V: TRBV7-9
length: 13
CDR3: CASSPQADSEAFF
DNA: TGTGCCAGCAGCCCGCAGGCAGACTCTGAAGCTTTCTTT

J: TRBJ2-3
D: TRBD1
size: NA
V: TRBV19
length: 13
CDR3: CASAGTGTDTQYF
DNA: TGTGCCAGCGCCGGGACAGGGACAGATACGCAGTATTTT

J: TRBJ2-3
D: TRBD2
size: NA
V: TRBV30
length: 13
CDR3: CAWGGGGRDTQYF
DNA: TGTGCCTGGGGCGGGGGGGGCCGAGATACGCAGTATTTT

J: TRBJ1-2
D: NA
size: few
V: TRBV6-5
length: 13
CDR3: CASSYGRTYGYTF
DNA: TGTGCCAGCAGTTACGGGCGGACCTATGGCTACACCTTC

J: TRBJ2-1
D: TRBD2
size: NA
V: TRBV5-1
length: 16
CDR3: CASSFGRGTVYNEQFF
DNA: TGCGCCAGCAGCTTCGGGCGGGGGACTGTGTACAATGAGCAGTTCTTC

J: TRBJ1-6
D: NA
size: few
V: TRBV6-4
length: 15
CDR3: CASRMGGTYNSPLHF
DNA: TGTGCCAGCAGAATGGGGGGAACCTATAATTCACCCCTCCACTTT

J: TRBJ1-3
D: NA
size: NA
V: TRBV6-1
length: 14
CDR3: CASSDNGGAYTIYF
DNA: TGTGCCAGCAGTGATAACGGGGGCGCGTACACCATATATTTT

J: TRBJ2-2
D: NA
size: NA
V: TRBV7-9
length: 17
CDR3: CASSSRVDPERTGELFF
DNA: TGTGCCAGCAGCTCTAGGGTAGACCCCGAGAGGACCGGGGAGCTGTTTTTT

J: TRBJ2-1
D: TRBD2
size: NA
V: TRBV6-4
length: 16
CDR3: CASSDSGAGEYNEQFF
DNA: TGTGCCAGCAGTGACTCCGGGGCGGGGGAGTACAATGAGCAGTTCTTC

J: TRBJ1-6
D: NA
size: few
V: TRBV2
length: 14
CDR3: CASSPSVSNSPLHF
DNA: TGTGCCAGCAGTCCCTCCGTAAGCAACTCACCCCTCCACTTT

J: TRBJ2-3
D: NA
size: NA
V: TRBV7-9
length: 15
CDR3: CASSLWGASTDTQYF
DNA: TGTGCCAGCAGCTTATGGGGGGCAAGCACAGATACGCAGTATTTT

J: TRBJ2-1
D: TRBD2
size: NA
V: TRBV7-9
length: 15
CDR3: CASTLTSGTYNEQFF
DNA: TGTGCCAGCACCCTGACTAGCGGAACGTACAATGAGCAGTTCTTC

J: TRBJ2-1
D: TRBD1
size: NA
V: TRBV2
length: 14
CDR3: CASKSGTGVNEQFF
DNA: TGTGCCAGCAAGTCCGGGACAGGGGTCAATGAGCAGTTCTTC

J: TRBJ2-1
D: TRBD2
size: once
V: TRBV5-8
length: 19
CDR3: CASSLGPLAGAHPYNEQFF
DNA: TGTGCCAGCAGCTTGGGCCCGTTAGCGGGGGCCCACCCTTACAATGAGCAGTTCTTC